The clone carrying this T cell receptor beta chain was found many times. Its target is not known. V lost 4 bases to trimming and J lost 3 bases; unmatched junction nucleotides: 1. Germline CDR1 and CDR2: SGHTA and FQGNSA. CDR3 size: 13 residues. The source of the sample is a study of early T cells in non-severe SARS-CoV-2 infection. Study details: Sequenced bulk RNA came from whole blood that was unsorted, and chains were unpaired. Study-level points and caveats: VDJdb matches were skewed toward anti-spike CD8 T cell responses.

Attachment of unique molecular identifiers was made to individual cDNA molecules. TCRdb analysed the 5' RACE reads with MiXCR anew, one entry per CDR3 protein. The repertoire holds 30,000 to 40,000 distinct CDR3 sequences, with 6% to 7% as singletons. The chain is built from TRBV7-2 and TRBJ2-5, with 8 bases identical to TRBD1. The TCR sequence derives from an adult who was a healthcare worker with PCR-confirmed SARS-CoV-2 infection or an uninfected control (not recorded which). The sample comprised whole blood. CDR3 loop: CASSWGQEETQYF. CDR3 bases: TGTGCCAGCAGCTGGGGACAGGAAGAGACCCAGTACTTC.